The 20 T cell receptor beta chains in this list originate from one sample, sequenced in a study of CD8+ T cells in alopecia areata listed by TCRdb under 2018. The library was built by means of the immunoSEQ multiplex PCR assay. RNA was extracted from all samples and reverse transcribed into cDNA as template for TCR sequencing. TCRdb took this table from immuneACCESS and kept in-frame rearrangements with V and J called. Such tables lack part of the clones; where checked against another copy, unresolved V genes explain under half of the gap, and the rest is unexplained. The sample table contains about 180,000 clones; only one count was recorded for roughly 53% of them. The leading ten clones occupy 10% to 12% of the sample. The time point label, as the study defines it: about 25 weeks on oral tofacitinib. Read against the paper, the sample's treatment or condition label means: oral pan-JAK inhibitor, 5-10 mg twice daily.

The starting material was CD8+ T cells sorted from blood, obtained at week 24, from a patient treated with tofacitinib. The source of these receptors is a human donor with alopecia areata.

The chain has TRBV2 and TRBJ2-7; possibly TRBD1 for D (6 bases). Germline CDR1 reads SNHLY; CDR2 reads FYNNEI. There are 12 residues in the CDR3. V shed 6 bases and J shed 6 bases, with 12 bases lying between them. Here the CDR3 reads CASRGTGIEQYF. The CDR3 DNA reads TGTGCCAGCAGGGGAACAGGGATCGAGCAGTACTTC.

This clone was detected a few times. J is TRBJ2-7 and V is TRBV7-9; unclear D gene. Germline V CDR1 and CDR2: SEHNR, FQNEAQ (reference sequence). V was cut by 4 bases and J by 3 bases, with 10 bases left in between. The CDR3 loop spans 13 amino acids. The DNA for the CDR3 is TGTGCCAGCAGCTCGGTCGAAGGCTACGAGCAGTACTTC. As protein: CASSSVEGYEQYF.

The V call is TRBV4-3, the J call TRBJ2-3, with 11 bases matching TRBD1. Germline CDR1 is LGHNA and CDR2 is YSLEER. This CDR3 comprises 19 residues. J lost 2 bases, V lost 1 base, and 11 bases had no gene match. The CDR3 coding sequence is TGCGCCAGCAGCCAAGCCCGGACAGGGGGCGATTCACCCACAGATACGCAGTATTTT. Translating gives CASSQARTGGDSPTDTQYF.

This chain uses TRBV5-4 with TRBJ1-1; tentative D call: TRBD1 (6 bases). The germline V gene has CDR1 SGHNT and CDR2 YYREEE (reference sequence). CDR3 length: 12 amino acids. The V gene lost 5 bases and the J gene lost 3 bases, with 8 bases spanning the gap. CDR3 amino acids: CASRRGDTEAFF. The CDR3 nucleotides read TGTGCCAGCAGGAGGGGGGACACTGAAGCTTTCTTT.

This clone appeared a few times. Other nucleotide sequences from this sample produce the same CDR3. This rearrangement joins TRBV29-1 to TRBJ2-1, with D possibly matching TRBD1 (5 bases). Trimming took off 3 bases at V and 4 bases at J, with 7 bases between the two ends. This CDR3 region has 12 residues. The germline CDR1 and CDR2 sequences are SQVTM and ANQGSEA. The CDR3 spells CSVEAGYNEQFF. The CDR3 DNA follows: TGCAGCGTTGAGGCAGGGTACAATGAGCAGTTCTTC.

The chain couples TRBV6-5 to TRBJ2-1, with TRBD1 matching over 9 bases. Germline assignment: CDR1 MNHEY and CDR2 SVGAGI. This CDR3 region has 13 residues. Trimming at V came to 5 bases and at J to 8 bases, leaving 4 bases not matched to a gene. This chain's CDR3 is CASSTTGGDEQFF. CDR3 in DNA: TGTGCCAGCAGTACGACAGGGGGGGATGAGCAGTTCTTC.

The chain is built from TRBV9 and TRBJ2-3, with 7 bases matching TRBD1. From germline, CDR1 is SGDLS and CDR2 YYNGEE. This CDR3 is built from 14 residues. V shed 3 bases, J shed 4 bases, and the junction held 5 bases outside the gene matches. In DNA form, the CDR3 reads TGTGCCAGCAGCGCGGCAGGGGGTTCAGATACGCAGTATTTT. It is translated as CASSAAGGSDTQYF. Looking up the rest from reference TRBV9 and TRBJ2-3 gives the full variable domain: DSGVTQTPKHLITATGQRVTLRCSPRSGDLSVYWYQQSLDQGLQFLIQYYNGEERAKGNILERFSAQQFPDLHSELNLSSLELGDSALYFCASSAAGGSDTQYFGPGTRLTVL.

The rearrangement joins TRBV6-1 to TRBJ1-5; 7 positions agree with TRBD1. CDR3 length: 15 residues. Looked up from germline, CDR1 is MNHNS and CDR2 is SASEGT. J gave up 4 bases and V 2 bases, and 5 bases lay outside the gene matches. CDR3 residues: CASSERDRANQPQHF. CDR3 sequence (DNA): TGTGCCAGCAGTGAAAGAGACAGGGCTAATCAGCCCCAGCATTTT.

The chain joins TRBV6-5 to TRBJ1-2; the D is unclear. Germline V gene lookup returns CDR1 MNHEY and CDR2 SVGAGI. The CDR3 totals 11 residues. The germline V and J ends were trimmed by 2 bases and 5 bases, with 3 bases remaining between them. CDR3 region: CASSYGYGYTF. The CDR3 nucleotides read TGTGCCAGCAGTTACGGTTATGGCTACACCTTC.

In the case of this clone: At the DNA level, this CDR3 is encoded by other sequences in the same sample as well. The rearrangement joins TRBV30 to TRBJ1-1, with D unclear. Between the trimmed V and J ends, which lost 0 bases and 1 base, there was a span of 3 bases. The CDR3 covers 12 residues. CDR1 and CDR2 (germline): GTSNPN, SVGIG (reference sequence). CDR3: CAWSVRNTEAFF. The CDR3 nucleotides are TGTGCCTGGAGTGTACGGAACACTGAAGCTTTCTTT. Full variable domain (rest looked up from reference TRBV30 and TRBJ1-1): SQTIHQWPATLVQPVGSPLSLECTVEGTSNPNLYWYRQAAGRGLQLLFYSVGIGQISSEVPQNLSASRPQDRQFILSSKKLLLSDSGFYLCAWSVRNTEAFFGQGTRLTVV.

This clone turned up a few times. This rearrangement joins TRBV4-3 to TRBJ1-2; D remains ambiguous. The CDR3 covers 14 residues. V was trimmed by 3 bases and J by 3 bases, leaving 11 bases between them. Germline-derived CDR1 and CDR2 are LGHNA and YSLEER. This CDR3 is CASSHRKTDYGYTF. CDR3 nucleotides: TGCGCCAGCAGCCATCGTAAAACAGACTATGGCTACACCTTC.

V usage is TRBV6-1 and J usage is TRBJ2-7; tentatively, D is TRBD1 (6 bases). Germline V lookup: CDR1 MNHNS, CDR2 SASEGT. The CDR3 covers 13 residues. Trimming removed 4 bases from V and 7 bases from J, with 14 bases in between. CDR3 in DNA: TGTGCCAGCAGTGGGACAGTCCTGGGGGAGCAGTACTTC. As protein: CASSGTVLGEQYF.

In its sample, this clone was seen a few times. This chain connects TRBV19 to TRBJ1-4; unclear D gene. Germline-derived CDR1 and CDR2 are LNHDA and SQIVND (reference sequence). The V and J ends lost 5 bases and 7 bases respectively, with 2 bases between them. The length of the CDR3 is 10 residues. DNA of the CDR3: TGTGCCAGTAGTGGTGAAAAACTGTTTTTT. The encoded protein is CASSGEKLFF.

V usage is TRBV5-6 and J usage is TRBJ2-7; TRBD1 is a possible D gene (5 bases). Germline CDR1 and CDR2: SGHDT and YYEEEE. This CDR3 has 14 amino acids. Trimming pared 1 base from V and 3 bases from J, leaving 11 bases between. CDR3 sequence (DNA): TGTGCCAGCAGCTTGCAGGGTTCCTTCTACGAGCAGTACTTC. Encoded protein: CASSLQGSFYEQYF.

V is TRBV27 and J is TRBJ1-2; TRBD1 matches at 8 bases. The CDR3 contains 12 residues. Germline CDR1 and CDR2: MNHEY and SMNVEV (reference sequence). With V trimmed by 8 bases and J by 2 bases, 1 base remained unmatched. This CDR3 reads CASRDRNYGYTF. The CDR3 region has the DNA TGTGCCAGCCGGGACAGGAACTATGGCTACACCTTC.

The chain couples TRBV5-6 to TRBJ1-1, with 9 bases aligning to TRBD1. V gave up 5 bases and J gave up 2 bases; unmatched junction bases: 4. Germline assignment: CDR1 SGHDT and CDR2 YYEEEE. The CDR3 runs to 14 residues. CDR3 residues: CASRPTGGNTEAFF. Written as DNA, the CDR3 is TGTGCCAGCAGGCCCACAGGGGGCAACACTGAAGCTTTCTTT. Based on the CDR3 plus reference TRBV5-6 and TRBJ1-1, the full variable domain is DAGVTQSPTHLIKTRGQQVTLRCSPKSGHDTVSWYQQALGQGPQFIFQYYEEEERQRGNFPDRFSGHQFPNYSSELNVNALLLGDSALYLCASRPTGGNTEAFFGQGTRLTVV.

The chain couples TRBV9 to TRBJ1-6; 8 nucleotides line up with TRBD1. The CDR3 sequence is 15 residues long. The J segment lost 7 bases and the V segment lost 3 bases, leaving 6 bases of the junction unmatched. Germline V gene sequence: CDR1 SGDLS, CDR2 YYNGEE. The chain's CDR3 is CASSESGTGNSPLHF. CDR3 nucleotide sequence: TGTGCCAGCAGCGAGTCCGGGACAGGCAATTCACCCCTCCACTTT.

V gene TRBV30 combines with J gene TRBJ2-7; tentative D call: TRBD2 (6 bases). The germline CDR1 and CDR2 sequences are GTSNPN and SVGIG (reference sequence). The V gene lost 7 bases and the J gene lost 2 bases, with 12 bases spanning the gap. The CDR3 contains 12 residues. The CDR3 spells CAYRGGTYEQYF. As DNA, the CDR3 is TGTGCCTACCGTGGGGGGACCTACGAGCAGTACTTC.

This clone was seen a handful of times. The rearrangement links TRBV10-2 to TRBJ2-1; 12 nucleotides agree with TRBD2. This CDR3 has 16 amino acids. With V trimmed by 2 bases and J by 4 bases, 3 bases remained unmatched. Per germline, CDR1 WSHSY and CDR2 SAAADI. CDR3 amino acids: CASSEGLAGSYNEQFF. DNA for the CDR3: TGCGCCAGCAGTGAGGGACTAGCGGGGTCGTACAATGAGCAGTTCTTC.

The rearrangement links TRBV27 to TRBJ2-7, with unresolved D. The CDR3 is made up of 13 amino acids. V gave up 6 bases and J gave up 0 bases, with 9 bases separating them. Germline-derived CDR1 and CDR2 are MNHEY and SMNVEV (reference sequence). CDR3 residues: CASRTDPSYEQYF. DNA for the CDR3: TGTGCCAGCAGAACAGATCCCTCCTACGAGCAGTACTTC.